Listed below are T cell receptor beta chains from one sample, sequenced in a study of PD-L1 blockade in urothelial cancer. This table comes from immunoSEQ multiplex PCR, and its TCRdb copy is limited to in-frame clones, with some not included. The sample has about 48,000 clones; around 85% are singletons. The sample here was PBMCs, taken around atezolizumab (anti-PD-L1) treatment. The receptors stem from a man aged 60 to 69 with urothelial cancer. CDR3s include the opening cysteine and the closing phenylalanine or tryptophan. Each record gives: CDR3 protein, CDR3 DNA, D gene, clone size, V gene, J gene. A D gene is named only where the DNA matches it firmly. Rows give clone size only sometimes, using once, few, many, or a class for an expanded clone.

CDR3 protein: CASSLEGSWGYTF
CDR3 DNA: TGTGCCAGCAGCTTAGAAGGGAGCTGGGGCTACACCTTC
D gene: -
clone size: -
V gene: TRBV7-9
J gene: TRBJ1-2

CDR3 protein: CASSSGLHSYNEQFF
CDR3 DNA: TGTGCCAGCAGCTCCGGACTGCACTCCTACAATGAGCAGTTCTTC
D gene: -
clone size: -
V gene: TRBV7-9
J gene: TRBJ2-1

CDR3 protein: CASSFSSQGGTEAFF
CDR3 DNA: TGCGCCAGCAGCTTCTCGAGTCAGGGTGGCACTGAAGCTTTCTTT
D gene: -
clone size: -
V gene: TRBV5-1
J gene: TRBJ1-1

CDR3 protein: CASSSPSPGVSYNEQFF
CDR3 DNA: TGTGCCAGCAGTTCCCCCTCTCCGGGGGTCTCCTACAATGAGCAGTTCTTC
D gene: -
clone size: -
V gene: TRBV28
J gene: TRBJ2-1

CDR3 protein: CASSQDRVTYGYTF
CDR3 DNA: TGTGCCAGCAGCCAAGACAGGGTAACTTATGGCTACACCTTC
D gene: TRBD1
clone size: -
V gene: TRBV11-2
J gene: TRBJ1-2

CDR3 protein: CASSLTGREETQYF
CDR3 DNA: TGCGCCAGCAGCTTGACAGGTCGCGAAGAGACCCAGTACTTC
D gene: -
clone size: -
V gene: TRBV5-1
J gene: TRBJ2-5

CDR3 protein: CASSRPGTGHYNEQFF
CDR3 DNA: TGCGCCAGCAGTCGTCCGGGGACAGGGCACTACAATGAGCAGTTCTTC
D gene: TRBD1
clone size: -
V gene: TRBV10-1
J gene: TRBJ2-1

CDR3 protein: CASSQDLGRTSNQPQHF
CDR3 DNA: TGCGCCAGCAGCCAAGATCTAGGGAGGACTAGCAATCAGCCCCAGCATTTT
D gene: -
clone size: -
V gene: TRBV4-1
J gene: TRBJ1-5

CDR3 protein: CAIRAEGGTSYEQYF
CDR3 DNA: TGTGCCATCAGGGCGGAGGGGGGGACTTCCTACGAGCAGTACTTC
D gene: -
clone size: -
V gene: TRBV10-3
J gene: TRBJ2-7

CDR3 protein: CASSYSRGTQETQYF
CDR3 DNA: TGTGCCAGCAGTTACTCGAGGGGGACCCAGGAGACCCAGTACTTC
D gene: -
clone size: -
V gene: TRBV6-6
J gene: TRBJ2-5

CDR3 protein: CASSLAPGQAYEQYF
CDR3 DNA: TGTGCCAGCAGCTTAGCCCCGGGACAGGCCTACGAGCAGTACTTC
D gene: TRBD1
clone size: once
V gene: TRBV11-3
J gene: TRBJ2-7

CDR3 protein: CSVEIRGIGELFF
CDR3 DNA: TGCAGCGTTGAAATAAGGGGGATCGGGGAGCTGTTTTTT
D gene: -
clone size: -
V gene: TRBV29-1
J gene: TRBJ2-2

CDR3 protein: CASSKRGTSTDTQYF
CDR3 DNA: TGTGCCAGCAGTAAGAGGGGGACTAGTACAGATACGCAGTATTTT
D gene: TRBD2
clone size: -
V gene: TRBV27
J gene: TRBJ2-3

CDR3 protein: CASSPRGGNQPQHF
CDR3 DNA: TGTGCCAGCAGCCCCAGGGGCGGCAATCAGCCCCAGCATTTT
D gene: -
clone size: -
V gene: TRBV5-8
J gene: TRBJ1-5

CDR3 protein: CSVETGGTEAFF
CDR3 DNA: TGCAGCGTTGAAACAGGTGGAACTGAAGCTTTCTTT
D gene: -
clone size: -
V gene: TRBV29-1
J gene: TRBJ1-1

CDR3 protein: CASSYSPAGVGNEQFF
CDR3 DNA: TGTGCCAGCAGTTACTCCCCAGCGGGGGTGGGCAATGAGCAGTTCTTC
D gene: TRBD2
clone size: -
V gene: TRBV6-5
J gene: TRBJ2-1